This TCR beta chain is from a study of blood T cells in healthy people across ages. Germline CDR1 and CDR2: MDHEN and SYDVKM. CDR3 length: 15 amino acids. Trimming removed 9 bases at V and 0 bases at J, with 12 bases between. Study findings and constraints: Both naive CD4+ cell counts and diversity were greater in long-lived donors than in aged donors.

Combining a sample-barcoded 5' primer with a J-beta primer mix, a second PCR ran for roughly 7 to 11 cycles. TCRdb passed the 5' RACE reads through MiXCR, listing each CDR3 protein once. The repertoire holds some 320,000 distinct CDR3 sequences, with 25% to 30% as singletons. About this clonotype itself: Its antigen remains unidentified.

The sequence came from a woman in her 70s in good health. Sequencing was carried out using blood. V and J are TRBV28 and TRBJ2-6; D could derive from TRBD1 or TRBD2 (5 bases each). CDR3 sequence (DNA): TGTGCCAGTGGGACGGGTAGCTCTGGGGCCAACGTCCTGACTTTC. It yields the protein CASGTGSSGANVLTF.